The 26 T cell receptor beta chains presented below share a single source sample, sequenced in a study of T cell changes during pregnancy in multiple sclerosis. The protocol was immunoSEQ multiplex PCR, while the TCRdb copy is restricted to in-frame clones and leaves out a portion. The table records about 50,000 clones, approximately 93% of them present only once. Material: CD4+ T cells from peripheral blood mononuclear cells, obtained in the third trimester of pregnancy. The receptor source for this set is a female donor with multiple sclerosis, enrolled in a pregnancy study.

The chain couples TRBV9 to TRBJ2-4; 7 bases align to TRBD2. Germline V gene lookup returns CDR1 SGDLS and CDR2 YYNGEE. CDR3 size: 14 residues. V shed 0 bases and J 8 bases; nucleotides not matched to a gene: 5. The CDR3 loop reads CASSVEGLGDIQYF. CDR3 DNA sequence: TGTGCCAGCAGCGTAGAAGGACTAGGGGACATTCAGTACTTC.

This clone has only a few counts. The rearrangement links TRBV10-2 to TRBJ2-7, with TRBD1 matching 10 bases. Germline CDR1 WSHSY, CDR2 SAAADI. Unmatched junction bases numbered 13, after V lost 6 bases and J lost 5 bases. CDR3 length: 16 residues. CDR3 in amino acids: CASRRGFGTGEDEQYF. In DNA form, the CDR3 reads TGCGCCAGCAGGAGGGGATTCGGGACAGGGGAGGACGAGCAGTACTTC.

DNA of the CDR3: TGTGCCAGCAGTTACGATCCTAGGGGTACTGGGGAGCTGTTTTTT. This translates into CASSYDPRGTGELFF. The chain links TRBV6-6 to TRBJ2-2; possibly TRBD1 for D (5 bases). The CDR3 covers 15 residues. V was shortened by 2 bases and J by 8 bases, with 15 bases between the two germline ends. CDR1 is MNHNY, CDR2 SVGAGI, per germline (reference sequence).

The chain employs TRBV14 and TRBJ1-2; D is ambiguous. Per germline, CDR1 SGHDN and CDR2 FVKESK. The CDR3 is 13 residues long. Trimming removed 8 bases from V and 5 bases from J, with 15 bases in between. The CDR3: CASSAGLLYGYTF. CDR3 bases: TGTGCCAGCTCCGCGGGCCTTTTATATGGCTACACCTTC. Looking up the rest from reference TRBV14 and TRBJ1-2 gives the full variable domain: EAGVTQFPSHSVIEKGQTVTLRCDPISGHDNLYWYRRVMGKEIKFLLHFVKESKQDESGMPNNRFLAERTGGTYSTLKVQPAELEDSGVYFCASSAGLLYGYTFGSGTRLTVV.

This chain connects TRBV4-1 to TRBJ2-7, with D perhaps TRBD1 (7 bases). The ends were cut back, 3 bases at V and 4 bases at J, with 16 bases in the middle. The CDR3 sequence is 15 residues long. Per germline, CDR1 MGHRA and CDR2 YSYEKL. DNA for the CDR3: TGCGCCAGCAGCCAGAGGGGGCAGGAGGGGTACGAGCAGTACTTC. Translated: CASSQRGQEGYEQYF.

The chain has TRBV5-6 and TRBJ1-4; 7 nucleotides align to TRBD1. The CDR3 runs 16 residues. The V gene's germline CDR1 is SGHDT and CDR2 YYEEEE. Unmatched junction bases numbered 11, after V lost 4 bases and J lost 5 bases. The CDR3 loop reads CASSPWRGTENEKLFF. The CDR3 DNA reads as TGTGCCAGCAGCCCGTGGCGTGGGACAGAAAATGAAAAACTGTTTTTT.

V gene TRBV2 combines with J gene TRBJ2-7; TRBD1 is a possible D gene (6 bases). Germline loops: CDR1 SNHLY, CDR2 FYNNEI. The CDR3 extends over 14 amino acids. Trimming cost V 7 bases and J 1 base, with 14 bases left between them. The CDR3 nucleotides read TGTGCCAGCAAAGAGCAGGGGCCTTCCTACGAGCAGTACTTC. It is translated as CASKEQGPSYEQYF.

This chain uses TRBV7-9 with TRBJ1-1; D possibly corresponds to TRBD1 (5 bases). Trimming left V 3 bases short and J 4 bases short, with 12 bases between. Germline-derived CDR1 and CDR2 are SEHNR and FQNEAQ (reference sequence). The CDR3 runs 14 residues. CDR3 nucleotides: TGTGCCAGCAGCTTGACAGCTTTGGGCACTGAAGCTTTCTTT. Protein: CASSLTALGTEAFF.

The chain uses TRBV28 and TRBJ2-7; 10 bases agree with TRBD2. Unmatched junction bases numbered 7, after V lost 9 bases and J lost 2 bases. The CDR3 is 14 amino acids. Germline V CDR1 and CDR2: MDHEN, SYDVKM. CDR3 residues: CASTRLAGAYEQYF. In DNA, the CDR3 is TGTGCCAGTACTCGGCTAGCGGGAGCCTACGAGCAGTACTTC. Together with reference TRBV28 and TRBJ2-7, the CDR3 gives the full variable domain: DVKVTQSSRYLVKRTGEKVFLECVQDMDHENMFWYRQDPGLGLRLIYFSYDVKMKEKGDIPEGYSVSREKKERFSLILESASTNQTSMYLCASTRLAGAYEQYFGPGTRLTVT.

V is TRBV7-8 and J is TRBJ2-5, with D possibly TRBD1 on 6 matching bases. V lost 1 base to trimming and J lost 4 bases, with 10 bases between them. The V gene's germline CDR1 is SGHVS and CDR2 FQNEAQ. The CDR3 loop spans 14 amino acids. CDR3 protein: CASSLVAGVETQYF. The CDR3 DNA reads TGTGCCAGCAGCTTAGTAGCAGGGGTAGAGACCCAGTACTTC.

The table lists this clone with a count of one. V gene TRBV28 combines with J gene TRBJ1-5; D remains ambiguous. Germline CDR1 MDHEN, CDR2 SYDVKM. The V end lost 7 bases, the J end lost 3 bases, and 10 bases lay between the germline ends. The CDR3 sequence is 13 residues long. The CDR3 DNA reads as TGTGCCAGCACCTCTCGTCCCAATCAGCCCCAGCATTTT. Protein product: CASTSRPNQPQHF.

V and J are TRBV5-1 and TRBJ2-7; D is unclear. Germline V lookup: CDR1 SGHRS, CDR2 YFSETQ. This CDR3 has 14 amino acids. Trimming took off 0 bases at V and 3 bases at J, with 10 bases between the two ends. The CDR3: CASSLAGRLYEQYF. For the CDR3, the DNA is TGCGCCAGCAGCTTGGCCGGCAGGCTCTACGAGCAGTACTTC.

The chain employs TRBV7-9 and TRBJ1-1; D gene uncertain. Germline CDR1 SEHNR, CDR2 FQNEAQ (reference sequence). There are 14 residues in the CDR3. V lost 3 bases to trimming and J lost 4 bases, with 12 bases between them. CDR3 protein: CASSFGGLGTEAFF. The CDR3 DNA is TGTGCCAGCAGCTTTGGAGGGTTGGGCACTGAAGCTTTCTTT.

This chain uses TRBV6-6 with TRBJ2-5; D ambiguous. Germline V lookup: CDR1 MNHNY, CDR2 SVGAGI (reference sequence). The CDR3 runs to 12 residues. V lost 4 bases, J lost 5 bases, and 8 bases lay in between. CDR3 residues: CASSSFRETQYF. The DNA for the CDR3 is TGTGCCAGCAGTTCTTTCAGGGAGACCCAGTACTTC.

This chain joins TRBV11-3 and TRBJ2-5; TRBD2 aligns across 7 bases. The germline CDR1 and CDR2 sequences are SGHNT and YENEEA. Losses at the gene ends were 1 base for V and 5 bases for J; bases not matched to a gene: 7. The CDR3 contains 15 residues. CDR3 sequence: CASSLGLGRGETQYF. The CDR3 bases are TGTGCCAGCAGCTTAGGGTTGGGGCGGGGGGAGACCCAGTACTTC.

The chain uses TRBV5-4 and TRBJ2-5; TRBD2 matches 10 bases. The CDR3 is 14 residues long. Germline CDR1 is SGHNT and CDR2 is YYREEE (reference sequence). With 1 base clipped from V and 5 bases from J, the junction kept 2 bases outside the gene matches. The CDR3 region has the DNA TGTGCCAGCAGCTTGCCGACTAGCGGGGAGACCCAGTACTTC. As protein: CASSLPTSGETQYF.

The chain employs TRBV7-2 and TRBJ1-1; 7 nucleotides match TRBD1. The germline V gene has CDR1 SGHTA and CDR2 FQGNSA. Trimming at V came to 2 bases and at J to 1 base, leaving 1 base not matched to a gene. The CDR3 covers 14 residues. CDR3 sequence (DNA): TGTGCCAGCAGCTTACAGGGGGGGAACACTGAAGCTTTCTTT. Translation: CASSLQGGNTEAFF.

V is TRBV7-3 and J is TRBJ1-2, with D perhaps TRBD1 (5 bases). This CDR3 comprises 13 residues. Looked up from germline, CDR1 is SGHTA and CDR2 is FQGTGA. Between the trimmed V and J ends, which lost 0 bases and 6 bases, there was a span of 8 bases. The CDR3 is CASSLTGDHGYTF. CDR3 nucleotide sequence: TGTGCCAGCAGCTTAACAGGGGATCATGGCTACACCTTC. Supplemented by reference TRBV7-3 and TRBJ1-2, the full variable domain reads GAGVSQTPSNKVTEKGKYVELRCDPISGHTALYWYRQSLGQGPEFLIYFQGTGAADDSGLPNDRFFAVRPEGSVSTLKIQRTERGDSAVYLCASSLTGDHGYTFGSGTRLTVV.

This clone was detected once. The rearrangement links TRBV4-1 to TRBJ2-1; 14 bases are shared with TRBD2. CDR1 is MGHRA and CDR2 is YSYEKL in the germline V gene. The V and J ends lost 4 bases and 7 bases, in that order; junction bases with no gene match: 6. The CDR3 totals 16 residues. The CDR3 nucleotides are TGCGCCAGCAGCCCGGGGACTAGCGGGAGTTGGAATGAGCAGTTCTTC. Translating it yields CASSPGTSGSWNEQFF.

This clone has just one count. This rearrangement joins TRBV18 to TRBJ1-1, with 7 bases identical to TRBD1. The CDR3 runs to 14 residues. CDR1 is KGHSH, CDR2 LQKENI, per germline. The J segment lost 8 bases and the V segment lost 2 bases, leaving 8 bases of the junction unmatched. CDR3 bases: TGTGCCAGCTCACCAATCAGGGGGGCCTCCGAAGCTTTCTTT. Protein: CASSPIRGASEAFF.

The rearrangement joins TRBV5-4 to TRBJ2-2; TRBD2 matches 7 bases. V dropped 5 bases and J dropped 0; count of bases not matched to a gene: 7. The CDR3 has 16 residues. The germline gives CDR1 SGHNT, CDR2 YYREEE (reference sequence). In DNA form, the CDR3 reads TGTGCCAGCAGGGATGGAAGCGGGGCGAACACCGGGGAGCTGTTTTTT. This sequence encodes CASRDGSGANTGELFF.

The V call is TRBV28, the J call TRBJ2-7, with 13 bases aligning to TRBD2. CDR1 is MDHEN, CDR2 SYDVKM, per germline. With 6 bases clipped from V and 0 bases from J, the junction kept 2 bases outside the gene matches. This CDR3 region has 15 residues. The CDR3 DNA is TGTGCCAGCAGGTGGACTAGCGGGAGCTCCTACGAGCAGTACTTC. Its protein is CASRWTSGSSYEQYF.

This rearrangement joins TRBV9 to TRBJ2-5, with 8 bases aligning to TRBD1. This CDR3 region has 17 residues. The junction had 15 bases not matched to a gene; V was cut back by 3 bases and J by 5 bases. Germline V gives CDR1 SGDLS, CDR2 YYNGEE. CDR3 sequence reads: CASSAPGTGKRWETQYF. The CDR3 DNA is TGTGCCAGCAGCGCCCCCGGGACAGGAAAACGATGGGAGACCCAGTACTTC. Using reference TRBV9 and TRBJ2-5 for the parts outside the CDR3, the full variable domain is DSGVTQTPKHLITATGQRVTLRCSPRSGDLSVYWYQQSLDQGLQFLIQYYNGEERAKGNILERFSAQQFPDLHSELNLSSLELGDSALYFCASSAPGTGKRWETQYFGPGTRLLVL.

This clone was counted a single time. The chain has TRBV6-4 and TRBJ2-2; possible D gene TRBD1, 5 bases. V lost 6 bases, J lost 6 bases, and 17 bases lay in between. The germline gives CDR1 MRHNA, CDR2 SNTAGT. The CDR3 loop spans 15 amino acids. Here the CDR3 reads CASSRIFPGSGELFF. CDR3 in DNA: TGTGCCAGCAGCCGGATCTTTCCAGGGTCCGGGGAGCTGTTTTTT.

The rearrangement joins TRBV28 to TRBJ2-7; TRBD1 is a possible D gene (5 bases). Trimming took 6 bases from V and 2 from J, leaving 11 bases between them. In germline, CDR1 is MDHEN, CDR2 SYDVKM. The CDR3 loop spans 13 amino acids. CDR3 DNA sequence: TGTGCCAGCAGCACAGGTTTCACCTACGAGCAGTACTTC. Translating gives CASSTGFTYEQYF.

The CDR3 bases are TGTGCCATCAGCGGTGGACGGGACTGGGAGCAGTACTTC. Translating it yields CAISGGRDWEQYF. The chain employs TRBV10-3 and TRBJ2-7, with TRBD2 as a possible D gene (6 bases). Germline CDR1 ENHRY, CDR2 SYGVKD. Trimming cost V 6 bases and J 7 bases, with 16 bases left between them. The CDR3 runs to 13 residues.